The next 25 T cell receptor beta chains were all read from a single sample in a study of T-cell reconstitution after alpha-beta-depleted transplantation in children. Unique molecular identifiers were incorporated into the prepared TCRbeta library. TCRdb itself ran the PCR reads through MiXCR, one entry per CDR3 protein. The sample shows hundreds of thousands of distinct CDR3 sequences, under 15% of them seen only once. Sequenced material: PBMCs, taken before TCRalphabeta/CD19-depleted stem cell transplant. The receptors derive from a girl aged 2 to 9 with congenital amegakaryocytic thrombocytopenia, due to receive a stem cell transplant.

This clonotype has a count of ten or more. The chain couples TRBV5-1 to TRBJ2-2; the match to TRBD2 covers 7 bases. The CDR3 has 16 amino acids. V trimming: 0 bases; J trimming: 6 bases; junction bases outside the gene matches: 8. Germline CDR1 SGHRS, CDR2 YFSETQ. The CDR3 reads CASSLVRAGDPGELFF. The CDR3, as DNA: TGCGCCAGCAGCTTGGTAAGGGCGGGAGACCCCGGGGAGCTGTTTTTT.

This clonotype was recorded a few times. The chain couples TRBV20-1 to TRBJ2-3, with D hard to call. Trimming took off 0 bases at V and 14 bases at J, with 12 bases between the two ends. Germline CDR1 and CDR2: DFQATT and SNEGSKA (reference sequence). The CDR3 contains 11 residues. Written as DNA, the CDR3 is TGCAGTGCTAGAGATGCGCCCGTGCCGTATTTT. Protein: CSARDAPVPYF.

This clonotype has at least ten counts. J is TRBJ1-1 and V is TRBV12-3 or TRBV12-4; 9 nucleotides match TRBD1. Trimming at V came to 8 bases and at J to 3 bases, leaving 7 bases not matched to a gene. This CDR3 is built from 14 residues. The CDR3 here is CASLPRTGDTEAFF. DNA of the CDR3: TGTGCCAGCCTGCCCCGGACAGGGGACACTGAAGCTTTCTTT.

This clonotype was observed many times. V usage is TRBV3-1 and J usage is TRBJ2-1, with 8 bases lining up with TRBD2. Germline-derived CDR1 and CDR2 are LGHDT and YNNKEL (reference sequence). CDR3 length: 16 residues. V trimming: 4 bases; J trimming: 3 bases; junction bases outside the gene matches: 8. CDR3 region: CASSPPGRAFYNEQFF. The CDR3 DNA sequence: TGTGCCAGCAGCCCCCCCGGGAGGGCCTTCTACAATGAGCAGTTCTTC.

The sample holds a few counts of this clonotype. V usage is TRBV19 and J usage is TRBJ1-6, with D possibly matching TRBD1 (6 bases). Germline CDR1 and CDR2: LNHDA and SQIVND (reference sequence). CDR3 length: 16 residues. The V gene lost 7 bases and the J gene lost 10 bases, with 23 bases spanning the gap. The CDR3 bases are TGTGCCAGTACTTCCTCCGGACAGCGGGAATCATCACCCCTCCACTTT. Amino acid sequence: CASTSSGQRESSPLHF.

There are many counts of this clonotype. The V gene is TRBV6-2 or TRBV6-3, the J gene TRBJ2-5; D could derive from TRBD1 or TRBD2 (5 bases each). V shed 5 bases and J shed 3 bases, with 16 bases lying between them. CDR3 size: 15 residues. Germline CDR1 reads MNHEY; CDR2 reads SVGEGT. The CDR3 loop reads CASSRWGSGKETQYF. The CDR3 DNA sequence: TGTGCCAGCAGTCGGTGGGGGAGCGGTAAAGAGACCCAGTACTTC.

In its sample, this clonotype was seen many times. V and J are TRBV10-3 and TRBJ2-2; tentative D call: TRBD1 (6 bases). Trimming shortened V by 4 bases and J by 2 bases, and 14 bases separated the two germline ends. Germline loops: CDR1 ENHRY, CDR2 SYGVKD. The CDR3 loop spans 16 amino acids. The CDR3 sequence: CAISAHGTPNTGELFF. In DNA, the CDR3 is TGTGCCATCAGTGCTCATGGGACACCAAACACCGGGGAGCTGTTTTTT.

This clonotype showed up many times. J is TRBJ2-7 and V is TRBV9; TRBD2 matches at 9 bases. V gave up 3 bases and J gave up 0 bases; unmatched junction bases: 7. The CDR3 is made up of 16 amino acids. Germline V gives CDR1 SGDLS, CDR2 YYNGEE. Written as DNA, the CDR3 is TGTGCCAGCAGCGGCCTCGAGACTAGCGGCTCCTACGAGCAGTACTTC. It encodes CASSGLETSGSYEQYF. Full variable domain (outside the CDR3, taken from reference TRBV9 and TRBJ2-7): DSGVTQTPKHLITATGQRVTLRCSPRSGDLSVYWYQQSLDQGLQFLIQYYNGEERAKGNILERFSAQQFPDLHSELNLSSLELGDSALYFCASSGLETSGSYEQYFGPGTRLTVT.

This clonotype showed up just a few times. This rearrangement joins TRBV28 to TRBJ2-2, with D hard to call. Deletions cut 8 bases from V and 7 bases from J, with 8 bases between. The CDR3 runs 11 residues. Germline CDR1 and CDR2: MDHEN and SYDVKM. The DNA of the CDR3 is TGTGCCAGCGGCGTAAACGGGGAGCTGTTTTTT. Amino acid sequence: CASGVNGELFF. The full variable domain, rest sourced from reference TRBV28 and TRBJ2-2, is DVKVTQSSRYLVKRTGEKVFLECVQDMDHENMFWYRQDPGLGLRLIYFSYDVKMKEKGDIPEGYSVSREKKERFSLILESASTNQTSMYLCASGVNGELFFGEGSRLTVL.

The table lists this clonotype with many counts. V and J are TRBV5-1 and TRBJ1-2; no definite D call. The CDR3 contains 14 residues. V was shortened by 0 bases and J by 7 bases, with 13 bases between the two germline ends. Germline CDR1 is SGHRS and CDR2 is YFSETQ. The CDR3 DNA reads TGCGCCAGCAGCTTGGACGCTCCTTTGAGTGGCTACACCTTC. Its translation: CASSLDAPLSGYTF.

This clonotype was recorded once. This sequence may be a read error, since a much larger clone differs from it by one base. The chain recombines TRBV12-3 or TRBV12-4 with TRBJ2-2; 8 bases are shared with TRBD2. CDR3 length: 16 amino acids. J gave up 7 bases and V 10 bases, and 17 bases lay outside the gene matches. The CDR3 nucleotides read TGTGCCACCACGCGGGGACTAGGGGATGTTGGCGGGGAGCTGTTTTTT. This gives the protein CATTRGLGDVGGELFF.

V gene TRBV27 combines with J gene TRBJ2-2, with a tentative D call TRBD1 (6 bases). The CDR3 runs 14 residues. The V gene's germline CDR1 is MNHEY and CDR2 SMNVEV (reference sequence). Trimming removed 6 bases at V and 4 bases at J, with 12 bases between. CDR3 bases: TGTGCCAGCAGGAGTGGGGGCCGCACCGGGGAGCTGTTTTTT. Protein sequence: CASRSGGRTGELFF.

This clonotype has just one count. The rearrangement uses TRBV5-1 and TRBJ2-4, with unresolved D. The V end lost 3 bases, the J end lost 4 bases, and 2 bases lay between the germline ends. Germline V lookup: CDR1 SGHRS, CDR2 YFSETQ. This CDR3 is built from 11 residues. CDR3 amino acids: CASSSKNIQYF. The CDR3 coding sequence is TGCGCCAGCAGCTCGAAAAACATTCAGTACTTC. Filled out from reference TRBV5-1 and TRBJ2-4, the complete variable domain reads KAGVTQTPRYLIKTRGQQVTLSCSPISGHRSVSWYQQTPGQGLQFLFEYFSETQRNKGNFPGRFSGRQFSNSRSEMNVSTLELGDSALYLCASSSKNIQYFGAGTRLSVL.

CDR3 in amino acids: CASSSPGGVTSNQPQHF. The CDR3 nucleotides read TGTGCCAGCAGCTCCCCCGGGGGGGTCACTAGCAATCAGCCCCAGCATTTT. V usage is TRBV7-8 and J usage is TRBJ1-5; TRBD1 might be the D (5 bases). The germline V and J ends were trimmed by 4 bases and 0 bases, with 16 bases remaining between them. The CDR3 runs 17 residues. CDR1 SGHVS and CDR2 FQNEAQ come from the germline V gene.

This clonotype has a handful of counts. The chain carries TRBV10-3 and TRBJ2-1, with D possibly TRBD1 on 5 matching bases. Germline V CDR1 and CDR2: ENHRY, SYGVKD. Trimming cost V 10 bases and J 6 bases, with 10 bases left between them. There are 11 residues in the CDR3. CDR3 DNA: TGTGCCACCCAGGGCGGCAATGAGCAGTTCTTC. As protein: CATQGGNEQFF.

This clonotype was counted at least ten times. The chain combines TRBV27 with TRBJ1-1; TRBD1 agrees at 9 bases. The CDR3 is made up of 13 amino acids. V lost 4 bases to trimming and J lost 10 bases; unmatched junction nucleotides: 7. CDR1 and CDR2 from the germline V gene are MNHEY and SMNVEV (reference sequence). In nucleotides, the CDR3 is TGTGCCAGCAGTTCCCTGACAGGGGGAAGAGCTTTCTTT. This encodes CASSSLTGGRAFF.

This clonotype was seen more than once but under ten times. This sequence joins TRBV7-9 and TRBJ1-2, with TRBD1 matching over 7 bases. Germline trimming cut 6 bases from V and 3 bases from J; bases unmatched to any gene: 4. This CDR3 has 13 amino acids. CDR1 is SEHNR and CDR2 is FQNEAQ in the germline V gene (reference sequence). The CDR3 spells CASSHGQDYGYTF. The CDR3 nucleotides are TGTGCCAGCAGTCATGGACAGGACTATGGCTACACCTTC.

The rearrangement uses TRBV7-9 and TRBJ2-1; D is possibly TRBD2 (5 bases). The CDR3 extends over 14 amino acids. Germline CDR1 SEHNR, CDR2 FQNEAQ (reference sequence). The V end lost 1 base, the J end lost 10 bases, and 14 bases lay between the germline ends. The CDR3 region has the DNA TGTGCCAGCAGCTTAGTCGCGGGCGCCGAGGAGCAGTTCTTC. This translates into CASSLVAGAEEQFF.

In its sample, this clonotype was seen many times. V and J are TRBV20-1 and TRBJ2-2, with D possibly being TRBD1 (6 bases). Germline values: CDR1 DFQATT, CDR2 SNEGSKA (reference sequence). CDR3 size: 15 residues. The V end lost 2 bases, the J end lost 0 bases, and 10 bases lay between the germline ends. CDR3 in DNA: TGCAGTGCTAGAAGACAGGACCCGAACACCGGGGAGCTGTTTTTT. It is translated as CSARRQDPNTGELFF.

This clonotype was counted a single time. This chain links TRBV14 with TRBJ2-3, with TRBD1 matching 9 bases. This CDR3 region has 15 residues. Trimming cost V 2 bases and J 6 bases; bases outside gene matches: 6. Germline values: CDR1 SGHDN, CDR2 FVKESK. The CDR3 sequence is CASSQHRDRVDTQYF. CDR3 nucleotide sequence: TGTGCCAGCAGCCAACACCGGGACAGGGTCGATACGCAGTATTTT.

This chain links TRBV6-5 with TRBJ2-1, with TRBD2 matching over 10 bases. J was trimmed by 8 bases and V by 2 bases; bases with no gene match: 9. Germline-derived CDR1 and CDR2 are MNHEY and SVGAGI. CDR3 length equals 16 residues. CDR3 DNA sequence: TGTGCCAGCAGTTACCGACGCCTAGCGGGAGAGGATGAGCAGTTCTTC. It specifies CASSYRRLAGEDEQFF.

This clonotype has just a few counts. The chain couples TRBV14 to TRBJ1-2, with 9 bases aligning to TRBD1. The V gene's germline CDR1 is SGHDN and CDR2 FVKESK. The CDR3 covers 15 residues. V gave up 2 bases and J gave up 4 bases; unmatched junction bases: 5. CDR3 region: CASSQWTGDFYGYTF. DNA of the CDR3: TGTGCCAGCAGCCAATGGACAGGGGACTTCTATGGCTACACCTTC.

This clonotype has more than one count but fewer than ten. The rearrangement joins TRBV12-3 or TRBV12-4 to TRBJ2-2; weak D call: TRBD1 (5 bases). The CDR3 runs 16 residues. V gave up 6 bases and J gave up 2 bases, with 16 bases separating them. CDR3 sequence reads: CASSPPWGRNTGELFF. The CDR3 bases are TGTGCCAGCAGCCCCCCCTGGGGCAGAAACACCGGGGAGCTGTTTTTT.

This clonotype showed up many times. V gene TRBV12-3 or TRBV12-4 combines with J gene TRBJ2-5, with 8 nucleotides matching TRBD2. The CDR3 totals 15 residues. The ends lost 5 bases at V and 5 bases at J; junction bases unmatched: 10. The CDR3 sequence: CASSPLSGSKETQYF. The CDR3 DNA reads as TGTGCCAGCAGTCCACTGAGCGGGAGCAAGGAGACCCAGTACTTC.

This clonotype has just a few counts. V is TRBV29-1 and J is TRBJ2-1; TRBD2 is a possible D gene (5 bases). The CDR3 spans 15 residues. V was cut by 4 bases and J by 9 bases, with 22 bases left in between. The V gene's germline CDR1 is SQVTM and CDR2 ANQGSEA. The CDR3 region is CSVGGLAAEYREQFF. The CDR3 DNA follows: TGCAGCGTTGGAGGTCTAGCCGCGGAGTATCGTGAGCAGTTCTTC.